A few counts support the clone carrying this T cell receptor beta chain. Its antigen is unknown. There are 15 residues in the CDR3. The trim removed 5 bases at V and 7 bases at J, leaving 9 bases unmatched. The germline V gene has CDR1 MDHEN and CDR2 SYDVKM. The sample comes from a study of vaccination and CD4 T cells after COVID-19. Study-wide points: When vaccine-specific clones from convalescent patients were examined, 304 of 307 were spike mono-reactive.

TCRdb called the PCR reads again in MiXCR, with one record for every CDR3 protein. The sample gives tens of thousands of distinct CDR3 sequences, 50% to 65% of which show up once; approximately 1.1% is in the top ten. This material consisted of CD4+ T cells from blood, taken before SARS-CoV-2 vaccination. The chain couples TRBV28 to TRBJ2-2; the match to TRBD2 covers 8 bases. The source is a human donor who had recovered from COVID-19. The CDR3 bases are TGTGCCAGCAGTACAGGCAGCGGGAGTGTCGGGGAGCTGTTTTTT. This codes for CASSTGSGSVGELFF.